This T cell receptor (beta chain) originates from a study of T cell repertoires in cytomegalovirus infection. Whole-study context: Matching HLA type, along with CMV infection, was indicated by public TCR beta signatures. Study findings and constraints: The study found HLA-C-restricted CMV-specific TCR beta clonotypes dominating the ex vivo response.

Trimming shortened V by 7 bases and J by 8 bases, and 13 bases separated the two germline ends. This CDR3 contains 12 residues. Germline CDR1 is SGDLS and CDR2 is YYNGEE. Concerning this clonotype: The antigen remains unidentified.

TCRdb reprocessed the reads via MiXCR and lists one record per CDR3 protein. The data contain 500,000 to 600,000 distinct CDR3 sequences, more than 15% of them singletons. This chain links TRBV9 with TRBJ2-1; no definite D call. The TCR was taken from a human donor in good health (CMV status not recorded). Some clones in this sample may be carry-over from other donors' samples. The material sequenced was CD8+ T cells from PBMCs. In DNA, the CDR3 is TGTGCCAGCGCCAATAAAGTGGATGAGCAGTTCTTC. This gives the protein CASANKVDEQFF.